The 23 T cell receptor beta chains below were found in one sample sequenced in a study of shared clonotypes between healthy human individuals. Sequenced by immunoSEQ multiplex PCR; TCRdb stores in-frame clones only, minus some. Among some 500,000 clones listed, 90% to 96% were seen once. The sample consisted of naive CD4+ T cells sorted from blood. The subset is: CD45RA+ positively selected. The receptors originated from a woman in her twenties or thirties in good health.

The chain employs TRBV4-1 and TRBJ2-7; 9 bases are shared with TRBD1. V trimming: 3 bases; J trimming: 2 bases; junction bases outside the gene matches: 8. Germline V lookup: CDR1 MGHRA, CDR2 YSYEKL. The CDR3 has 16 amino acids. The CDR3 coding sequence is TGCGCCAGCAGCCATCTCGGGACAGGGAAAACCTACGAGCAGTACTTC. Translation: CASSHLGTGKTYEQYF.

V usage is TRBV9 and J usage is TRBJ2-4; possibly TRBD2 for D (6 bases). The V end was cut by 4 bases, the J end by 9 bases, with 17 bases between. The germline V gene has CDR1 SGDLS and CDR2 YYNGEE. The CDR3 length is 14 residues. The CDR3: CASSSPDPGSIQYF. CDR3 nucleotides: TGTGCCAGCAGCTCACCGGACCCCGGGAGCATTCAGTACTTC.

V and J are TRBV28 and TRBJ2-7, with TRBD2 matching over 7 bases. After removal of 6 bases from V and 0 bases from J, the junction contained 11 bases not matched to a gene. Germline CDR1 and CDR2: MDHEN and SYDVKM. The CDR3 runs to 16 residues. The chain's CDR3 is CASSPGVAGSSYEQYF. The DNA for the CDR3 is TGTGCCAGCAGCCCCGGGGTAGCGGGTTCCTCCTACGAGCAGTACTTC. Full variable domain (outside the CDR3, taken from reference TRBV28 and TRBJ2-7): DVKVTQSSRYLVKRTGEKVFLECVQDMDHENMFWYRQDPGLGLRLIYFSYDVKMKEKGDIPEGYSVSREKKERFSLILESASTNQTSMYLCASSPGVAGSSYEQYFGPGTRLTVT.

The V call is TRBV4-2, the J call TRBJ1-4, with 7 bases that match TRBD1. Germline loops: CDR1 LGHNA, CDR2 YNFKEQ. Germline trimming cut 4 bases from V and 8 bases from J; bases unmatched to any gene: 10. The CDR3 contains 15 residues. The CDR3 DNA reads as TGTGCCAGCAGCCTCGGAGGGGGCCCAGCGGAAAAACTGTTTTTT. Protein: CASSLGGGPAEKLFF.

This chain uses TRBV28 with TRBJ2-1; D is unclear. Trimming took 5 bases from V and 4 from J, leaving 3 bases between them. Germline V gene data show CDR1 as MDHEN and CDR2 as SYDVKM. CDR3 length equals 11 residues. The CDR3 spells CASSTYNEQFF. CDR3 DNA: TGTGCCAGCAGTACGTACAATGAGCAGTTCTTC.

The chain couples TRBV6-6 to TRBJ2-7, with a weak D call TRBD1 (5 bases). CDR3 length equals 14 residues. V was cut by 4 bases and J by 3 bases, with 13 bases left in between. Germline loops: CDR1 MNHNY, CDR2 SVGAGI (reference sequence). In DNA form, the CDR3 reads TGTGCCAGCAGTTGGAGTACAGGAGTCTACGAGCAGTACTTC. Its protein product is CASSWSTGVYEQYF.

The chain carries TRBV29-1 and TRBJ1-1, with D perhaps matching TRBD1 (5 bases). With 7 bases removed from V and 3 bases from J, the gap between germline ends came to 15 bases. Germline V gene data show CDR1 as SQVTM and CDR2 as ANQGSEA. The CDR3 runs 13 residues. The CDR3: CSAGGARDTEAFF. CDR3 nucleotide sequence: TGCAGCGCCGGGGGAGCCAGGGACACTGAAGCTTTCTTT. Drawing the rest from reference TRBV29-1 and TRBJ1-1, the complete variable domain is SAVISQKPSRDICQRGTSLTIQCQVDSQVTMMFWYRQQPGQSLTLIATANQGSEATYESGFVIDKFPISRPNLTFSTLTVSNMSPEDSSIYLCSAGGARDTEAFFGQGTRLTVV.

The rearrangement uses TRBV28 and TRBJ2-2, with a tentative D call TRBD1 (6 bases). This CDR3 comprises 12 residues. Looked up from germline, CDR1 is MDHEN and CDR2 is SYDVKM. V lost 7 bases and J 9 bases, leaving 12 bases between the germline ends. The CDR3: CASTTGIRELFF. The CDR3 coding sequence is TGTGCCAGCACTACAGGGATCAGGGAGCTGTTTTTT. Complete variable domain (other parts from reference TRBV28 and TRBJ2-2): DVKVTQSSRYLVKRTGEKVFLECVQDMDHENMFWYRQDPGLGLRLIYFSYDVKMKEKGDIPEGYSVSREKKERFSLILESASTNQTSMYLCASTTGIRELFFGEGSRLTVL.

The V gene is TRBV5-1, the J gene TRBJ1-1; possible D gene TRBD1, 5 bases. V lost 1 base and J lost 4, with 17 bases in between. This CDR3 has 16 residues. Germline CDR1 is SGHRS and CDR2 is YFSETQ. CDR3 sequence (DNA): TGCGCCAGCAGCTTGATTGTTCAGGGAGGAGGCACTGAAGCTTTCTTT. Its translation is CASSLIVQGGGTEAFF.

This rearrangement joins TRBV9 to TRBJ2-7; no clear D gene. The CDR3 is 14 residues long. CDR1 and CDR2 (germline): SGDLS, YYNGEE. Trimming removed 0 bases from V and 1 base from J, with 8 bases in between. The CDR3 bases are TGTGCCAGCAGCGTAGTCGGCGAATCCTACGAGCAGTACTTC. Its translation is CASSVVGESYEQYF.

The J gene is TRBJ1-2, the V gene TRBV5-6; 7 positions match TRBD1. V lost 3 bases and J lost 0; bases outside the gene matches: 5. This CDR3 comprises 15 residues. Germline lookup yields CDR1 SGHDT and CDR2 YYEEEE. The CDR3 region is CASSWLGQPNYGYTF. CDR3 DNA sequence: TGTGCCAGCAGCTGGTTGGGACAGCCTAACTATGGCTACACCTTC.

J is TRBJ2-7 and V is TRBV28, with 10 bases that match TRBD2. V was clipped by 5 bases and J by 5 bases; unmatched bases: 9. Germline values: CDR1 MDHEN, CDR2 SYDVKM. The CDR3 spans 15 residues. CDR3 nucleotide sequence: TGTGCCAGCAGTCTAGCGGGAGCACGGCTCCACGAGCAGTACTTC. Protein product: CASSLAGARLHEQYF.

The chain joins TRBV28 to TRBJ1-5, with 8 bases lining up with TRBD1. Germline V gives CDR1 MDHEN, CDR2 SYDVKM. The V and J ends lost 10 bases and 2 bases, in that order; junction bases with no gene match: 7. This CDR3 has 14 amino acids. The CDR3 DNA sequence: TGTGCCATCTTGACAGGGGAGGGCAATCAGCCCCAGCATTTT. It translates to CAILTGEGNQPQHF.

The chain links TRBV25-1 to TRBJ1-1; TRBD1 agrees at 11 bases. V shed 3 bases, J shed 4 bases, and the junction held 7 bases outside the gene matches. The length of the CDR3 is 16 residues. Germline CDR1 reads MGHDK; CDR2 reads SYGVNS. The CDR3 region has the DNA TGTGCCAGCAGTGAGGAAACCGGGACAGGGGGCACTGAAGCTTTCTTT. Translation gives CASSEETGTGGTEAFF.

V is TRBV7-2 and J is TRBJ1-5; the match to TRBD1 covers 7 bases. J lost 3 bases, V lost 8 bases, and 10 bases had no gene match. The V gene's germline CDR1 is SGHTA and CDR2 FQGNSA. This CDR3 contains 15 residues. The CDR3 protein is CASGGRDSLNQPQHF. The DNA of the CDR3 is TGTGCCAGCGGGGGCAGGGACAGCCTCAATCAGCCCCAGCATTTT.

This chain connects TRBV27 to TRBJ1-6; D uncertain. The CDR3 extends over 14 amino acids. Trimming shortened V by 2 bases and J by 3 bases, and 5 bases separated the two germline ends. Germline V gives CDR1 MNHEY, CDR2 SMNVEV (reference sequence). The CDR3 DNA sequence: TGTGCCAGCAGTTTAAGAAACTATAATTCACCCCTCCACTTT. This sequence encodes CASSLRNYNSPLHF.

This chain connects TRBV30 to TRBJ1-6; 8 nucleotides line up with TRBD1. The CDR3 consists of 14 residues. Losses at the gene ends were 4 bases for V and 3 bases for J; bases not matched to a gene: 2. The germline CDR1 and CDR2 sequences are GTSNPN and SVGIG (reference sequence). This chain's CDR3 is CAWTGTGYNSPLHF. The DNA for the CDR3 is TGTGCCTGGACCGGGACAGGCTATAATTCACCCCTCCACTTT.

This clone came up once. The J gene is TRBJ2-5, the V gene TRBV19; 10 bases line up with TRBD1. The last part of the DNA fits TRBJ2-7 better; the J call may be wrong. Germline CDR1 is LNHDA and CDR2 is SQIVND (reference sequence). CDR3 length: 12 residues. The CDR3 DNA follows: TGTGCCAGTAGTAGGACAGGGGGCGAGCAGTACTTC. This sequence encodes CASSRTGGEQYF.

This clone was seen once. The V and J genes are TRBV18 and TRBJ2-2; the D is unclear. The CDR3 totals 13 residues. The V end lost 3 bases, the J end lost 6 bases, and 8 bases lay between the germline ends. Germline lookup yields CDR1 KGHSH and CDR2 LQKENI. CDR3 DNA sequence: TGTGCCAGCTCACCTCATTGGGCCGGGGAGCTGTTTTTT. Protein product: CASSPHWAGELFF.

The chain carries TRBV10-3 and TRBJ2-7; TRBD1 agrees at 7 bases. CDR3 length: 13 amino acids. Germline assignment: CDR1 ENHRY and CDR2 SYGVKD. Losses at the gene ends were 6 bases for V and 2 bases for J; bases not matched to a gene: 4. The CDR3, as DNA: TGTGCCATCAGAGGGGGCCTGGCCTACGAGCAGTACTTC. This encodes CAIRGGLAYEQYF.

This chain connects TRBV4-1 to TRBJ2-5; D is ambiguous. Per germline, CDR1 MGHRA and CDR2 YSYEKL. The CDR3 spans 14 residues. Trimming pared 3 bases from V and 4 bases from J, leaving 12 bases between. The CDR3 DNA reads TGCGCCAGCAGCCAGACTCTGGGATTAGAGACCCAGTACTTC. Its translation: CASSQTLGLETQYF.

This clone was observed once. The genes are TRBV19 and TRBJ2-3; TRBD1 might be the D (6 bases). Germline lookup yields CDR1 LNHDA and CDR2 SQIVND (reference sequence). V was cut by 7 bases and J by 2 bases, with 10 bases left in between. The CDR3 loop spans 13 amino acids. In DNA, the CDR3 is TGTGCCAGTAAGAGGGACACCACAGATACGCAGTATTTT. It translates to CASKRDTTDTQYF.

The chain uses TRBV5-1 and TRBJ2-7; D possibly matches TRBD1 or TRBD2 (5 bases each). Between the trimmed V and J ends, which lost 4 bases and 2 bases, there was a span of 16 bases. CDR1 and CDR2 (germline): SGHRS, YFSETQ. The CDR3 is 15 amino acids. The CDR3 loop reads CASSEGLSGTYEQYF. The CDR3, as DNA: TGCGCCAGCAGCGAGGGGTTGTCCGGTACCTACGAGCAGTACTTC.